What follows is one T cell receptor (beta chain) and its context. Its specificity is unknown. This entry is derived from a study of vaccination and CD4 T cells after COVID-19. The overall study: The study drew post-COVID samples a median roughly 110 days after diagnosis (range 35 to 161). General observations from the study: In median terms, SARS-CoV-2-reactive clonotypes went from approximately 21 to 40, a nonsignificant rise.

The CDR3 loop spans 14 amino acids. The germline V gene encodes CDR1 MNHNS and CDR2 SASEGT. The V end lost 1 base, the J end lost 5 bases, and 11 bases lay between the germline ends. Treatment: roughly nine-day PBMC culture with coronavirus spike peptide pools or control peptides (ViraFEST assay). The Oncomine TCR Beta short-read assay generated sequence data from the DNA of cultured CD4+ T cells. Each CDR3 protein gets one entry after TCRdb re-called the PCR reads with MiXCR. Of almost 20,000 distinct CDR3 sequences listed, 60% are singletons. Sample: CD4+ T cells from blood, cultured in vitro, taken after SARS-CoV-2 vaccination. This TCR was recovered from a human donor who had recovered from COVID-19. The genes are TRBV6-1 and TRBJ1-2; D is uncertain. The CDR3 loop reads CASSEVGEGYGYTF. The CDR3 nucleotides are TGTGCCAGCAGTGAAGTCGGGGAAGGGTATGGCTACACCTTC.